The source of this T cell receptor beta chain is a study of identical twins. A remark on this clonotype: Its antigen remains unidentified.

From germline, CDR1 is MGHRA and CDR2 YSYEKL. With 0 bases removed from V and 2 bases from J, the gap between germline ends came to 13 bases. The CDR3 length is 16 residues. All donors were healthy Caucasians. Study findings and constraints: Models, which agreed with sharing between unrelated individuals, nonetheless underestimated the out-of-frame TCR alpha sharing seen in monozygotic twins. Out-of-frame alpha sequences shared by twins showed excess low generation probability.

A universal primer site was incorporated via template switching, and the cDNA contained unique molecular identifiers. TCRdb used MiXCR to reprocess the 5' RACE reads, holding one entry per CDR3 protein. The data hold hundreds of thousands of distinct CDR3 sequences, with approximately 13% observed a single time. The sample was also linked to a second study, of yellow fever vaccine responses in identical twins.

Sequenced sample: CD8+ T cells sorted from blood. The clonotype comes from a young woman in good health. This chain connects TRBV4-1 to TRBJ2-5; a weak D match, TRBD2 (7 bases). In nucleotides, the CDR3 is TGCGCCAGCAGCCAAGAAGGGGGGGCAGAACAAGAGACCCAGTACTTC. Amino acids: CASSQEGGAEQETQYF.